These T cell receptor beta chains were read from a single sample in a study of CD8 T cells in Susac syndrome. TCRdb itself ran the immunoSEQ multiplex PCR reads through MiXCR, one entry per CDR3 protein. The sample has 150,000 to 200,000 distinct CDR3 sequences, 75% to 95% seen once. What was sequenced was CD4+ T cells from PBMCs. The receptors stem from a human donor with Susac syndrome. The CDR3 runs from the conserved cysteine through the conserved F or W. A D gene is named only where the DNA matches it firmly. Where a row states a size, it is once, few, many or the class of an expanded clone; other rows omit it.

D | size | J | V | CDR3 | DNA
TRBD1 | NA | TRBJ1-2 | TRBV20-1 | CSASFVQGSNGYTF | TGCAGTGCTAGTTTCGTACAGGGGAGCAATGGCTACACCTTC
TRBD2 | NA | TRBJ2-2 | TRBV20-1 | CSASGERITGELFF | TGCAGTGCAAGCGGGGAGCGGATCACCGGGGAGCTGTTTTTT
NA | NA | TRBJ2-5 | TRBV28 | CASSPHMNRVGEETQYF | TGTGCCAGCAGTCCGCATATGAACAGGGTTGGGGAAGAGACCCAGTACTTC
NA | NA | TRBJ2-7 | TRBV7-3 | CASSDHQEGEQYF | TGTGCCAGCAGCGATCATCAGGAGGGCGAGCAGTACTTC
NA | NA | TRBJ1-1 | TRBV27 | CASRKRGGTEAFF | TGTGCCAGCAGAAAAAGGGGTGGCACTGAAGCTTTCTTT
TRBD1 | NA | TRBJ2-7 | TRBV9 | CASSPREGTGRDEQYF | TGTGCCAGCAGCCCCCGAGAGGGGACAGGGAGGGACGAGCAGTACTTC
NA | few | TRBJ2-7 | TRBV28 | CASSSPDTYYEQYF | TGTGCCAGCAGCTCCCCGGACACATACTACGAGCAGTACTTC
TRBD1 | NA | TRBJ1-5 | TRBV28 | CASSGPGQGLNQPQHF | TGTGCCAGCAGCGGCCCTGGACAGGGCCTTAATCAGCCCCAGCATTTT
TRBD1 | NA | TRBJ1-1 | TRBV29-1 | CSVGGTANTEAFF | TGCAGCGTTGGTGGGACAGCAAACACTGAAGCTTTCTTT
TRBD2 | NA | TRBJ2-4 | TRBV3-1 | CASSQPRTSLAKNIQYF | TGTGCCAGCAGCCAACCAAGGACTAGCCTGGCCAAAAACATTCAGTACTTC
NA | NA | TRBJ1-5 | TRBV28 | CASTGDTGQPQHF | TGTGCCAGCACAGGGGACACTGGTCAGCCCCAGCATTTT
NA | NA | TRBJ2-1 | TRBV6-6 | CASSYSSRKKNNEQFF | TGTGCCAGCAGTTACTCGAGTCGAAAGAAAAACAATGAGCAGTTCTTC
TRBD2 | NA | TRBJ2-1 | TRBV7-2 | CASSLGLAGERDEQFF | TGTGCCAGCAGCTTAGGCCTAGCGGGGGAGAGGGATGAGCAGTTCTTC